The 23 T cell receptor beta chains below come from one sample, sequenced in a study of blood T cell repertoires in COVID-19. Sequencing used immunoSEQ multiplex PCR; TCRdb keeps in-frame clones, though not all of them. The sample has 120,000 or so clones; 88% are singletons. The sequencing input was peripheral blood. Source of these receptors: a man aged 50-59 years with acute or convalescent COVID-19.

The V gene is TRBV7-9, the J gene TRBJ1-2; D possibly corresponds to TRBD1 (5 bases). Germline V gene lookup returns CDR1 SEHNR and CDR2 FQNEAQ (reference sequence). Trimming shortened V by 1 base and J by 14 bases, and 14 bases separated the two germline ends. The CDR3 is 12 amino acids. The CDR3 loop reads CASSLVGRVGTF. In DNA form, the CDR3 reads TGTGCCAGCAGCTTAGTGGGCAGGGTAGGGACCTTC. The variable domain in full, with the rest retrieved from reference TRBV7-9 and TRBJ1-2, is DTGVSQNPRHKITKRGQNVTFRCDPISEHNRLYWYRQTLGQGPEFLTYFQNEAQLEKSRLLSDRFSAERPKGSFSTLEIQRTEQGDSAMYLCASSLVGRVGTFGSGTRLTVV.

The table lists this clone with a few counts. The chain couples TRBV6-5 to TRBJ2-2, with D maybe TRBD1 (6 bases). The germline V gene encodes CDR1 MNHEY and CDR2 SVGAGI. V was pared by 4 bases and J by 2 bases, with 14 bases between. The CDR3 has 16 amino acids. The CDR3 DNA is TGTGCCAGCAGTTCTACAGGGTCGGGTAACACCGGGGAGCTGTTTTTT. As protein: CASSSTGSGNTGELFF.

This chain uses TRBV5-1 with TRBJ1-6, with D uncertain. Germline V CDR1 and CDR2: SGHRS, YFSETQ. The CDR3 is 12 residues long. V was cut by 0 bases and J by 10 bases, with 5 bases left in between. The CDR3 DNA is TGCGCCAGCAGCTTGGGAGGATCACCCCTCCACTTT. Protein product: CASSLGGSPLHF.

V and J are TRBV6-5 and TRBJ1-2; a possible D gene is TRBD1 (5 bases). Germline V gives CDR1 MNHEY, CDR2 SVGAGI. The CDR3 consists of 14 residues. V dropped 4 bases and J dropped 0 bases, with 9 bases sitting between them. In DNA, the CDR3 is TGTGCCAGCAGTTCCCCGACAGCTAACTATGGCTACACCTTC. Its translation is CASSSPTANYGYTF.

The chain joins TRBV9 to TRBJ2-1; the match to TRBD2 covers 12 bases. Trimming at V came to 7 bases and at J to 8 bases, leaving 13 bases not matched to a gene. Germline V gene sequence: CDR1 SGDLS, CDR2 YYNGEE. The CDR3 sequence is 16 residues long. The DNA for the CDR3 is TGTGCCAGCGGTAGACTAGCGGGAGTCCCAGGGGATGAGCAGTTCTTC. Translating gives CASGRLAGVPGDEQFF.

J is TRBJ1-5 and V is TRBV19, with D possibly TRBD1 on 6 matching bases. The CDR3 is made up of 13 amino acids. V lost 4 bases, J lost 4 bases, and 8 bases lay in between. Germline-derived CDR1 and CDR2 are LNHDA and SQIVND (reference sequence). CDR3 in amino acids: CASSRQVNQPQHF. CDR3 sequence (DNA): TGTGCCAGTAGTAGACAGGTGAATCAGCCCCAGCATTTT. The whole variable domain, remainder taken from reference TRBV19 and TRBJ1-5, is DGGITQSPKYLFRKEGQNVTLSCEQNLNHDAMYWYRQDPGQGLRLIYYSQIVNDFQKGDIAEGYSVSREKKESFPLTVTSAQKNPTAFYLCASSRQVNQPQHFGDGTRLSIL.

This chain links TRBV7-2 with TRBJ1-4; no clear D gene. Germline values: CDR1 SGHTA, CDR2 FQGNSA. This CDR3 has 16 residues. V lost 1 base to trimming and J lost 8 bases, with 17 bases between them. CDR3 nucleotides: TGTGCCAGCAGCTTAGGGGCGGGAGGAATTTTGGAAAAACTGTTTTTT. Translation gives CASSLGAGGILEKLFF.

The chain employs TRBV28 and TRBJ1-1, with D maybe TRBD1 (6 bases). V shed 4 bases and J shed 6 bases, with 18 bases lying between them. Germline V CDR1 and CDR2: MDHEN, SYDVKM. The CDR3 totals 15 residues. DNA for the CDR3: TGTGCCAGCAGTTCCCCCCGGGGGGCGACGGCTGAAGCTTTCTTT. Residues: CASSSPRGATAEAFF.

J is TRBJ1-1 and V is TRBV10-3; D might be TRBD1 (5 bases). From germline, CDR1 is ENHRY and CDR2 SYGVKD. The CDR3 extends over 14 amino acids. The V and J ends lost 6 bases and 4 bases respectively, with 15 bases between them. CDR3 DNA sequence: TGTGCCATCAGGGGCAGGGAGGAGGGCACTGAAGCTTTCTTT. Encoded protein: CAIRGREEGTEAFF.

The chain is built from TRBV9 and TRBJ2-1; D remains unclear. The V end was cut by 0 bases, the J end by 3 bases, with 4 bases between. From germline, CDR1 is SGDLS and CDR2 YYNGEE. This CDR3 comprises 13 residues. DNA for the CDR3: TGTGCCAGCAGCGTAGGAGTCTACAATGAGCAGTTCTTC. It codes for CASSVGVYNEQFF.

V is TRBV19 and J is TRBJ1-4; 9 positions match TRBD1. From germline, CDR1 is LNHDA and CDR2 SQIVND (reference sequence). The J segment lost 6 bases and the V segment lost 4 bases, leaving 6 bases of the junction unmatched. CDR3 size: 15 residues. The CDR3 loop reads CASSTGTGRDEKLFF. CDR3 DNA: TGTGCCAGTAGTACCGGGACAGGGAGGGATGAAAAACTGTTTTTT.

The chain recombines TRBV7-2 with TRBJ2-7; the D gene is possibly TRBD2 (5 bases). CDR1 is SGHTA, CDR2 FQGNSA, per germline. This CDR3 spans 14 amino acids. V lost 1 base and J 3 bases, leaving 10 bases between the germline ends. CDR3 sequence reads: CASSLGLLNYEQYF. DNA for the CDR3: TGTGCCAGCAGCTTAGGACTACTGAACTACGAGCAGTACTTC.

For the CDR3, the DNA is TGTGCCAGCAGTCAATTGGAGACCCAGTACTTC. This encodes CASSQLETQYF. This chain links TRBV6-5 with TRBJ2-5; D gene uncertain. The CDR3 runs to 11 residues. CDR1 is MNHEY, CDR2 SVGAGI, per germline. Trimming took off 5 bases at V and 5 bases at J, with 6 bases between the two ends.

A note on this clone: Other DNA sequences within the sample encode an identical CDR3. The chain links TRBV3-1 (or the pseudogene TRBV3-2) to TRBJ2-5, with 10 bases identical to TRBD1. Per germline, CDR1 LGHDT and CDR2 YNNKEL (reference sequence). The ends lost 3 bases at V and 5 bases at J; junction bases unmatched: 0. The CDR3 contains 13 residues. CDR3 nucleotide sequence: TGTGCCAGCAGCCAGGGACAGGGGGAGACCCAGTACTTC. Residues: CASSQGQGETQYF.

The chain combines TRBV7-2 with TRBJ1-2; no clear D. Trimming took off 1 base at V and 2 bases at J, with 11 bases between the two ends. The germline CDR1 and CDR2 sequences are SGHTA and FQGNSA. The CDR3 extends over 15 amino acids. The CDR3 DNA reads TGTGCCAGCAGCTTAGATCTGGGCCGCAACTATGGCTACACCTTC. As protein: CASSLDLGRNYGYTF.

This clone occurred a few times. J is TRBJ2-7 and V is TRBV29-1, with D perhaps matching TRBD1 (7 bases). The CDR3 contains 14 residues. CDR1 is SQVTM and CDR2 is ANQGSEA in the germline V gene. V shed 1 base and J shed 3 bases, with 13 bases lying between them. CDR3 residues: CSVEGGTAYYEQYF. DNA of the CDR3: TGCAGCGTTGAAGGCGGGACAGCGTACTACGAGCAGTACTTC.

This clone has only one observation. V and J are TRBV19 and TRBJ1-3; no firm D call. V was trimmed by 7 bases and J by 0 bases, leaving 10 bases between them. The CDR3 contains 14 residues. CDR1 and CDR2 (germline): LNHDA, SQIVND (reference sequence). The CDR3 region is CASTTGISGNTIYF. The CDR3, as DNA: TGTGCCAGTACTACCGGGATCTCTGGAAACACCATATATTTT.

The chain couples TRBV7-2 to TRBJ2-7, with D perhaps TRBD2 (6 bases). This CDR3 spans 17 amino acids. CDR1 SGHTA and CDR2 FQGNSA come from the germline V gene. Trimming pared 2 bases from V and 3 bases from J, leaving 20 bases between. CDR3 sequence: CASSLRSGLALSYEQYF. Here the CDR3 DNA reads TGTGCCAGCAGCTTACGATCTGGGCTAGCGCTAAGCTACGAGCAGTACTTC.

This chain uses TRBV6-5 with TRBJ2-7, with TRBD2 matching over 8 bases. V shed 6 bases and J 2 bases; nucleotides not matched to a gene: 9. From germline, CDR1 is MNHEY and CDR2 SVGAGI. This CDR3 contains 15 residues. CDR3 coding DNA: TGTGCCAGCAGCGCACCGGGACTAGGGACCTACGAGCAGTACTTC. Residues: CASSAPGLGTYEQYF.

This clone was found once. This sequence joins TRBV7-2 and TRBJ2-1; D perhaps matches TRBD1 (6 bases). Germline CDR1 reads SGHTA; CDR2 reads FQGNSA. Trimming pared 4 bases from V and 5 bases from J, leaving 9 bases between. This CDR3 contains 13 residues. This chain's CDR3 is CASSSRQDNEQFF. CDR3 bases: TGTGCCAGCAGCTCGCGACAGGACAATGAGCAGTTCTTC.

The chain is built from TRBV4-1 and TRBJ1-2; 8 bases are a match to TRBD1. There are 15 residues in the CDR3. V lost 3 bases to trimming and J lost 5 bases; unmatched junction nucleotides: 8. Germline V gene sequence: CDR1 MGHRA, CDR2 YSYEKL. The CDR3 here is CASSQVQGAWYGYTF. Written as DNA, the CDR3 is TGCGCCAGCAGCCAGGTCCAGGGGGCTTGGTATGGCTACACCTTC.

The genes are TRBV29-1 and TRBJ1-2; D might be TRBD1 (6 bases). In germline, CDR1 is SQVTM, CDR2 ANQGSEA. CDR3 length equals 13 residues. Deletions cut 6 bases from V and 2 bases from J, with 13 bases between. The CDR3 DNA reads TGCAGCGTCGCGGACAGCGACAACTATGGCTACACCTTC. Protein: CSVADSDNYGYTF.

V is TRBV9 and J is TRBJ2-5, with TRBD2 matching over 8 bases. Germline CDR1 is SGDLS and CDR2 is YYNGEE. The junction had 16 bases not matched to a gene; V was cut back by 4 bases and J by 5 bases. The CDR3 is made up of 17 amino acids. The CDR3 sequence: CASSPRGGGPSLETQYF. In DNA, the CDR3 is TGTGCCAGCAGCCCCCGGGGCGGGGGGCCCTCCCTTGAGACCCAGTACTTC. The variable domain in full, completed from reference TRBV9 and TRBJ2-5, reads DSGVTQTPKHLITATGQRVTLRCSPRSGDLSVYWYQQSLDQGLQFLIQYYNGEERAKGNILERFSAQQFPDLHSELNLSSLELGDSALYFCASSPRGGGPSLETQYFGPGTRLLVL.